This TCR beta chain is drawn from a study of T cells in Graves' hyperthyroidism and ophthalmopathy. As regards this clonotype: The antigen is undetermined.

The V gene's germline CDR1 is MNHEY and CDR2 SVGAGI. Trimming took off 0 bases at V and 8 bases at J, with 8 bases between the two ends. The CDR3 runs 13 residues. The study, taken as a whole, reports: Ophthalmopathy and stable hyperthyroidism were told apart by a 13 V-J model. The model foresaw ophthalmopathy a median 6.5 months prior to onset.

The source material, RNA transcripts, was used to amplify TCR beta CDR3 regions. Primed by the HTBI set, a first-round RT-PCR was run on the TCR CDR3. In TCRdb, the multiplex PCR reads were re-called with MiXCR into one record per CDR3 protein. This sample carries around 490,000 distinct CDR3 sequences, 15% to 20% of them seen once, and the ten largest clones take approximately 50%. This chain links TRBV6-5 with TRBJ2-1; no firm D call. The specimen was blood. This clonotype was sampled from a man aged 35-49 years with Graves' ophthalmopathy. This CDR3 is CASSYSKGYEQFF. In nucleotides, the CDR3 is TGTGCCAGCAGTTACTCGAAGGGCTATGAGCAGTTCTTC.